The clone carrying this T cell receptor (beta chain) has a single count. These data are taken from a study of shared clonotypes between healthy human individuals. TCRdb's copy holds only in-frame clones and misses some; the assay was immunoSEQ multiplex PCR. The sample lists a few hundred thousand clones, 96% seen once, with around 0.32% in the top ten. The CDR3 consists of 14 residues. The germline gives CDR1 SGHDT, CDR2 YYEEEE. With 6 bases clipped from V and 2 bases from J, the junction kept 5 bases outside the gene matches. The sequence was collected from a man aged 25-45 years in good health. The V call is TRBV5-6, the J call TRBJ2-5, with 9 bases matching TRBD1. Material: memory CD8+ T cells sorted from blood. Sample subset: CD45RO+ cells pooled with CCR7-negative TemRA cells. The CDR3 DNA sequence: TGTGCCAGCACCCGAGGGACAGGGCAAGAGACCCAGTACTTC. It yields the protein CASTRGTGQETQYF.